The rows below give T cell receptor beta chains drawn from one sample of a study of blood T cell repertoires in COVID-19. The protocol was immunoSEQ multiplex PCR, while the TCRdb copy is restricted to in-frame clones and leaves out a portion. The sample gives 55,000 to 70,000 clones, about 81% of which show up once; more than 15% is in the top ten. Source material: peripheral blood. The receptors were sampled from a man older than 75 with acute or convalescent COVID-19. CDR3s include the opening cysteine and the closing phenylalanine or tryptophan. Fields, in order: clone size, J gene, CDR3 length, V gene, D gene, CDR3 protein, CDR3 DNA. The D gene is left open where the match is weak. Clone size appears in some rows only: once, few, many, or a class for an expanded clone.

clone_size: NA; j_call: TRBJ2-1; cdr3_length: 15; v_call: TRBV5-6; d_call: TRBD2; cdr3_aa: CASSLGASGGREQFF; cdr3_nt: TGTGCCAGCAGCTTGGGGGCTAGCGGTGGACGGGAGCAGTTCTTC
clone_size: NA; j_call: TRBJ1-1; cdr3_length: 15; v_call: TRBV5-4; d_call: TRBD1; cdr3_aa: CASSLQGMENTEAFF; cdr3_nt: TGTGCCAGCAGCTTACAGGGGATGGAGAACACTGAAGCTTTCTTT
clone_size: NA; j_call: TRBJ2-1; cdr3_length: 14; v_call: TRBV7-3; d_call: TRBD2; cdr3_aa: CASSFGLAVQEQFF; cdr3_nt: TGTGCCAGCAGCTTCGGACTAGCGGTTCAGGAGCAGTTCTTC
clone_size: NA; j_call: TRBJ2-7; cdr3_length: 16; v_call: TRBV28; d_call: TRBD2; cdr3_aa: CASSSQREGSSYEQYF; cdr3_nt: TGTGCCAGCAGTTCCCAGCGGGAGGGGAGCTCCTACGAGCAGTACTTC
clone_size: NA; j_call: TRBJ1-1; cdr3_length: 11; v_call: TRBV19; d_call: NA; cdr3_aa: CASLLPVRAFF; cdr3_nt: TGTGCCAGTCTTCTTCCGGTGAGAGCTTTCTTT
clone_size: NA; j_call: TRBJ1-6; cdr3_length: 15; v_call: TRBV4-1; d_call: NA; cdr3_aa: CASSTTGTSNSPLHF; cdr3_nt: TGCGCCAGCAGCACGACCGGGACATCTAATTCACCCCTCCACTTT
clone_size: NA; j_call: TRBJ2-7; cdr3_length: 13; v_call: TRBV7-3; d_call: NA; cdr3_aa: CASSYSGSSEQYF; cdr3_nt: TGTGCCAGCAGCTATAGCGGTTCCTCCGAGCAGTACTTC
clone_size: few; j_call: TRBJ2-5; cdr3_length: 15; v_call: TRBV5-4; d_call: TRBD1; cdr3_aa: CASSSLGQKQETQYF; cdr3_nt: TGTGCCAGCAGCTCGCTGGGACAGAAACAAGAGACCCAGTACTTC
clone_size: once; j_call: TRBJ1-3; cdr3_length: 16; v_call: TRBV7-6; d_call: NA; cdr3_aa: CASSLEAIGRGNTIYF; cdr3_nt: TGTGCCAGCAGCTTAGAGGCCATTGGGAGGGGAAACACCATATATTTT
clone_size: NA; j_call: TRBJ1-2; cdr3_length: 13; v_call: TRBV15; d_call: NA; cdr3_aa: CATSRGSNYGYTF; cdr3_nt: TGTGCCACCAGCAGAGGAAGCAACTATGGCTACACCTTC
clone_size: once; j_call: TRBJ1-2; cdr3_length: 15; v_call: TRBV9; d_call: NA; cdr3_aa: CASSPSDSPNYGYTF; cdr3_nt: TGTGCCAGCAGCCCTTCAGACAGTCCTAACTATGGCTACACCTTC
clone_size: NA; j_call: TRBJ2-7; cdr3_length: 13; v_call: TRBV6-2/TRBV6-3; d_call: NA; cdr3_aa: CASSDTLSYEQYF; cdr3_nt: TGTGCCAGCAGTGACACTCTGTCCTACGAGCAGTACTTC
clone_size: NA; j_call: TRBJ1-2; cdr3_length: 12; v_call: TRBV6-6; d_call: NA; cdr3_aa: CASGQGNYGYTF; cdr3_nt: TGTGCCAGCGGCCAGGGTAACTATGGCTACACCTTC
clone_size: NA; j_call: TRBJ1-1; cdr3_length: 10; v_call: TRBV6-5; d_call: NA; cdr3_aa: CASRLSEAFF; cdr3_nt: TGTGCCAGCAGGTTGAGTGAAGCTTTCTTT
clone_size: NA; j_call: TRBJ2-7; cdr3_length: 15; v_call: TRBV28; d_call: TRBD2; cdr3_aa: CASRPTSGEFYEQYF; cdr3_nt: TGTGCCAGCAGGCCCACTAGCGGGGAATTCTACGAGCAGTACTTC
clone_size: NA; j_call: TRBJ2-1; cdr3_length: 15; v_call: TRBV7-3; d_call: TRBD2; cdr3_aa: CASSLSGGPYNEQFF; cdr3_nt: TGTGCCAGCAGCCTTAGCGGGGGGCCCTACAATGAGCAGTTCTTC
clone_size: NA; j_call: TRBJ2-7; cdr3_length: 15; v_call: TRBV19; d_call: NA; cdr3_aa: CASSRGSSSTREQYF; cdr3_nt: TGTGCCAGTAGTCGGGGGAGCAGCTCTACGAGGGAGCAGTACTTC
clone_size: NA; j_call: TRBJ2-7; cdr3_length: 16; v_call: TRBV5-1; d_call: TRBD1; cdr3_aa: CASSARRQGTIYEQYF; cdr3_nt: TGCGCCAGCAGCGCCCGGAGACAGGGGACGATTTACGAGCAGTACTTC
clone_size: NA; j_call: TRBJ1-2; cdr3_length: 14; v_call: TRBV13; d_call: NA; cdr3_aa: CASSVKQGNYGYTF; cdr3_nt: TGTGCCAGCAGCGTTAAACAGGGTAACTATGGCTACACCTTC
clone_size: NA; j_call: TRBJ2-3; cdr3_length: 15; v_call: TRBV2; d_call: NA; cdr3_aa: CAGGSRGRYTDTQYF; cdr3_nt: TGTGCCGGGGGGTCCAGGGGGAGGTACACAGATACGCAGTATTTT
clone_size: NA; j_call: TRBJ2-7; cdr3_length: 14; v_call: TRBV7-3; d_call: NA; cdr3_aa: CASSLSGLQYEQYF; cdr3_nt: TGTGCCAGCAGCTTATCGGGACTTCAATACGAGCAGTACTTC
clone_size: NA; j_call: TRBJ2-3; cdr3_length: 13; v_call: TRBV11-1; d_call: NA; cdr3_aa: CASRQRDSSAQYF; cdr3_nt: TGTGCCAGCAGGCAACGGGATTCTTCGGCGCAGTATTTT
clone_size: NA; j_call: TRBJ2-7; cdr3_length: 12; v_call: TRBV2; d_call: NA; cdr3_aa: CASSEDWTEQYF; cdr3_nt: TGTGCCAGCAGTGAAGATTGGACAGAGCAGTACTTC
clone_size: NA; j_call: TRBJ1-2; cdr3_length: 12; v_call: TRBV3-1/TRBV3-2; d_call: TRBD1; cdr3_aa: CAVGQGASGYTF; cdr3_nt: TGTGCCGTTGGACAGGGGGCTTCTGGCTACACCTTC
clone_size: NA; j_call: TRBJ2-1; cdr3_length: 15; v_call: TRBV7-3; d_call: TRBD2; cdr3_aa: CASSPVAGGYNEQFF; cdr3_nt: TGTGCCAGCAGCCCTGTAGCGGGGGGTTACAATGAGCAGTTCTTC
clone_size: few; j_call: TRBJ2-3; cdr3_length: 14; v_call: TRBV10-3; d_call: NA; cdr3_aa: CATRGKTPTDTQYF; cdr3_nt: TGTGCCACCCGGGGGAAGACCCCCACAGATACGCAGTATTTT
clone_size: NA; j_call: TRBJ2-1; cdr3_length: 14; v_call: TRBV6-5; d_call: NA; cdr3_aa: CASRTQPPHNEQFF; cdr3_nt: TGTGCCAGCAGGACTCAACCACCCCACAATGAGCAGTTCTTC
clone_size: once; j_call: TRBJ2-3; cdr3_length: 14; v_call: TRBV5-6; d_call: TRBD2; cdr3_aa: CASSMTSGPDTQYF; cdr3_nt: TGTGCCAGCAGCATGACTAGCGGCCCAGATACGCAGTATTTT
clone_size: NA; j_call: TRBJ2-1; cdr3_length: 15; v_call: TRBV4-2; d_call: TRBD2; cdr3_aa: CASSQEGLPYNEQFF; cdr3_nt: TGTGCCAGCAGCCAAGAGGGACTACCCTACAATGAGCAGTTCTTC
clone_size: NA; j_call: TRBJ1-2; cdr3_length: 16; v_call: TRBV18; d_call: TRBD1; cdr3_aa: CASSPQTGTGNYGYTF; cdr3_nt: TGTGCCAGCTCACCACAAACCGGGACAGGGAACTATGGCTACACCTTC